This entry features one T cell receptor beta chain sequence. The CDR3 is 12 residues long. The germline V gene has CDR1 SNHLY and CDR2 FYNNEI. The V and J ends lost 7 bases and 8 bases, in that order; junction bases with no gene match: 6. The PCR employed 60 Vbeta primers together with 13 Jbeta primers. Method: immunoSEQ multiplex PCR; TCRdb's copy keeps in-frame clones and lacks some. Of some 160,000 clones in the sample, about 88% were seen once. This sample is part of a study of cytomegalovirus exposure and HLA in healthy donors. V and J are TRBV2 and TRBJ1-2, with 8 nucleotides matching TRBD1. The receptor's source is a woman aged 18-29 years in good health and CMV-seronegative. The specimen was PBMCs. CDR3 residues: CASTGQVLGYTF. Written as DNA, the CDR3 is TGTGCCAGCACGGGACAGGTGCTGGGCTACACCTTC.